What follows are 2 T cell receptor beta chains derived from one specimen sequenced in a study of human T cells and chemical hapten exposure. Stated time point: patch test 1, 2 weeks after DPC sensitization. The treatment: therapeutic diphenylcyclopropenone sensitization with weekly scalp DPC. TCRdb re-called the RACE reads through MiXCR, storing one row per CDR3 protein. Of some 180,000 distinct CDR3 sequences in the sample, about 20% are singletons; the top ten hold under 7%. The input for sequencing was whole blood, taken in connection with sensitization to the hapten diphenylcyclopropenone (DPC). These receptors were collected from a woman aged 45-65 years with alopecia areata. Some clones in this sample may be carry-over from other donors' samples.

This clonotype was observed a few times. The junction shows a germline mismatch at one end, possibly a read error. The rearrangement joins TRBV7-2 to TRBJ2-1; TRBD2 matches at 8 bases. The germline gives CDR1 SGHTA, CDR2 FQGNSA. This CDR3 contains 15 residues. CDR3 nucleotide sequence: TGTGCCAGCAGCATAGCGGGAAGAATTTACAATGAGCAGTTCTTC. This gives the protein CASSIAGRIYNEQFF.

The chain has TRBV2 and TRBJ2-2, with a weak D call TRBD1 (6 bases). The CDR3 is 16 residues long. V lost 4 bases and J 5 bases, leaving 17 bases between the germline ends. The germline V gene has CDR1 SNHLY and CDR2 FYNNEI. In DNA, the CDR3 is TGTGCCAGCAGTGTTATCAGGGGTTTCCTTACCGGGGAGCTGTTTTTT. Its protein product is CASSVIRGFLTGELFF.